Shown below are 27 T cell receptor beta chains from a single sample sequenced in a study of blood T cells in healthy people across ages. Then a second PCR, running about 6 to 11 cycles, was carried out with a sample-barcoded 5' primer and a J-beta primer mix. MiXCR, applied by TCRdb to the 5' RACE reads, yields one record per CDR3 protein. The table has 540,000 or so distinct CDR3 sequences, roughly 48% seen once. Material for sequencing was blood. These receptor sequences come from a man older than 75 in good health.

Many counts were recorded for this clonotype. The chain has TRBV6-5 and TRBJ2-5, with a possible D match to TRBD1 (6 bases). CDR1 and CDR2 (germline): MNHEY, SVGAGI. CDR3 length: 16 residues. The V end lost 6 bases, the J end lost 4 bases, and 21 bases lay between the germline ends. The CDR3 region is CASRTQGISIGETQYF. CDR3 sequence (DNA): TGTGCCAGCAGGACACAGGGTATCTCTATAGGAGAGACCCAGTACTTC.

The rearrangement uses TRBV6-1 and TRBJ2-1; D remains unclear. CDR3 size: 12 residues. Germline assignment: CDR1 MNHNS and CDR2 SASEGT. The V and J ends lost 6 bases and 6 bases respectively, with 9 bases between them. CDR3 DNA: TGTGCCAGCAGCCGACAAATCAATGAGCAGTTCTTC. Amino acids: CASSRQINEQFF.

This clonotype has just a few counts. This chain connects TRBV20-1 to TRBJ1-2; D is ambiguous. CDR3 length: 13 residues. In germline, CDR1 is DFQATT, CDR2 SNEGSKA (reference sequence). V was pared by 6 bases and J by 0 bases, with 11 bases between. Written as DNA, the CDR3 is TGCAGTGCGACGTTCCAGACTAACTATGGCTACACCTTC. It translates to CSATFQTNYGYTF.

The gene calls are TRBV7-3 and TRBJ2-7, with 7 bases aligning to TRBD2. The CDR3 consists of 16 residues. CDR1 and CDR2 (germline): SGHTA, FQGTGA. V lost 0 bases to trimming and J lost 0 bases; unmatched junction nucleotides: 5. CDR3 sequence: CASSLTRAGNSYEQYF. The CDR3 nucleotides read TGTGCCAGCAGCTTAACGAGAGCGGGGAACTCCTACGAGCAGTACTTC.

This clonotype showed up just a few times. The chain links TRBV7-2 to TRBJ2-7, with 11 bases fitting TRBD1. The CDR3 runs 15 residues. V trimming: 5 bases; J trimming: 4 bases; junction bases outside the gene matches: 7. From germline, CDR1 is SGHTA and CDR2 FQGNSA. The CDR3 sequence: CASSPWTGGVYEQYF. CDR3 coding DNA: TGTGCCAGCAGCCCCTGGACAGGGGGCGTTTACGAGCAGTACTTC.

J is TRBJ2-7 and V is TRBV6-5; D is unresolved. The closer fit of TRBJ2-5 to the DNA end suggests the J call may be wrong. The CDR3 has 17 amino acids. Germline values: CDR1 MNHEY, CDR2 SVGAGI. The CDR3 DNA follows: TGTGCCAGCAGTTACTCGTCTGCGAATATGGGGATAGAGACCCAGTACTTC. It codes for CASSYSSANMGIETQYF.

This clonotype turned up a few times. The rearrangement links TRBV20-1 to TRBJ2-7; D remains unclear. Germline CDR1 DFQATT, CDR2 SNEGSKA (reference sequence). V was clipped by 2 bases and J by 3 bases, with 11 bases between them. The CDR3 runs to 13 residues. DNA of the CDR3: TGCAGTGCTAGACAGTCCTTGTACTACGAGCAGTACTTC. It is translated as CSARQSLYYEQYF.

The gene calls are TRBV15 and TRBJ2-3; 7 nucleotides line up with TRBD1. The J segment lost 2 bases and the V segment lost 5 bases, leaving 10 bases of the junction unmatched. The germline V gene encodes CDR1 LNHNV and CDR2 YYDKDF (reference sequence). The CDR3 is 16 residues long. This CDR3 is CATSGTTGAPTDTQYF. The CDR3 region has the DNA TGTGCCACCAGCGGGACCACAGGGGCTCCCACAGATACGCAGTATTTT.

This chain links TRBV2 with TRBJ1-4; D is unresolved. The germline CDR1 and CDR2 sequences are SNHLY and FYNNEI. V lost 8 bases to trimming and J lost 4 bases, with 5 bases between them. The CDR3 is 11 residues long. The CDR3 DNA reads TGTGCCAGCTTTATTAATGAAAAACTGTTTTTT. Amino acid sequence: CASFINEKLFF.

The rearrangement joins TRBV5-1 to TRBJ2-1, with D unresolved. The assigned J gene may be wrong: the sequence end matches TRBJ2-7 better. The CDR3 spans 14 residues. Germline V lookup: CDR1 SGHRS, CDR2 YFSETQ. The CDR3 spells CASRLEDSYNEQYF. The CDR3 DNA follows: TGCGCCAGCAGGCTTGAGGATTCCTACAATGAGCAGTACTTC.

Comment on this clonotype: This may arise from a read error, as a much more abundant clone is one base away. The chain recombines TRBV6-6 with TRBJ2-7; 8 bases line up with TRBD2. Germline V CDR1 and CDR2: MNHNY, SVGAGI (reference sequence). CDR3 length: 15 amino acids. Trimming removed 10 bases from V and 1 base from J; junction bases left unmatched: 12. CDR3 sequence: CANSRLARRSYEQYF. The CDR3 region has the DNA TGTGCCAACAGCCGACTAGCGCGTCGGTCCTACGAGCAGTACTTC.

This clonotype was picked up a small number of times. The chain employs TRBV7-9 and TRBJ1-5; a weak D match, TRBD1 (5 bases). Germline V gives CDR1 SEHNR, CDR2 FQNEAQ (reference sequence). This CDR3 is built from 17 residues. The germline V and J ends were trimmed by 5 bases and 2 bases, with 19 bases remaining between them. The CDR3 is CASSESWRPGGNQPQHF. DNA of the CDR3: TGTGCCAGCAGCGAAAGCTGGAGGCCGGGGGGCAATCAGCCCCAGCATTTT.

This clonotype was seen a few times. The V and J genes are TRBV7-2 and TRBJ2-5; 10 bases map to TRBD1. The length of the CDR3 is 15 residues. After removal of 3 bases from V and 4 bases from J, the junction contained 5 bases not matched to a gene. Germline CDR1 reads SGHTA; CDR2 reads FQGNSA. The CDR3 spells CASSFDRGLGETQYF. CDR3 bases: TGTGCCAGCAGCTTCGACAGGGGGCTGGGAGAGACCCAGTACTTC.

The rearrangement uses TRBV6-5 and TRBJ2-4, with D hard to call. The last part of the DNA fits TRBJ2-5 better; the J call may be wrong. This CDR3 region has 15 residues. The germline V gene has CDR1 MNHEY and CDR2 SVGAGI. The CDR3 here is CASSRTWSAQETQYF. CDR3 bases: TGTGCCAGCAGTCGGACCTGGTCAGCCCAAGAGACCCAGTACTTC.

The chain uses TRBV10-3 and TRBJ2-1; 10 nucleotides line up with TRBD1. Trimming took 5 bases from V and 9 from J; bases not matched to a gene: 7. Germline V CDR1 and CDR2: ENHRY, SYGVKD. The CDR3 consists of 14 residues. The CDR3 bases are TGTGCCATCAGTACCGGGACAGGGGTGAGTGAGCAGTTCTTC. As protein: CAISTGTGVSEQFF.

CDR3 residues: CATSRVATGAREKLFF. DNA of the CDR3: TGTGCCACCAGCAGAGTTGCGACGGGGGCGCGGGAAAAACTGTTTTTT. This sequence joins TRBV15 and TRBJ1-4; a weak D match, TRBD1 (6 bases). Germline V lookup: CDR1 LNHNV, CDR2 YYDKDF (reference sequence). The germline V and J ends were trimmed by 1 base and 8 bases, with 17 bases remaining between them. The CDR3 consists of 16 residues.

The count of this clonotype is one. The chain recombines TRBV9 with TRBJ1-3; D possibly corresponds to TRBD1 (5 bases). The germline V and J ends were trimmed by 4 bases and 4 bases, with 15 bases remaining between them. The CDR3 runs 15 residues. Per germline, CDR1 SGDLS and CDR2 YYNGEE. CDR3 DNA: TGTGCCAGCAGCCCCAGCAGGGCTTCGGGAAACACCATATATTTT. Its translation: CASSPSRASGNTIYF.

This clonotype occurred a few times. This may be a read error: a much more frequent sequence differs by one nucleotide. V gene TRBV25-1 combines with J gene TRBJ2-6, with no clear D. The CDR3 extends over 12 amino acids. The V gene's germline CDR1 is MGHDK and CDR2 SYGVNS. V was pared by 5 bases and J by 2 bases, with 1 base between. This CDR3 reads CASSTGANVLTF. Written as DNA, the CDR3 is TGTGCCAGCAGTACTGGGGCCAACGTCCTGACTTTC.

This clonotype was seen a few times. V usage is TRBV29-1 and J usage is TRBJ1-2; 8 bases match TRBD1. This CDR3 region has 13 residues. Trimming removed 6 bases from V and 5 bases from J; junction bases left unmatched: 8. CDR1 SQVTM and CDR2 ANQGSEA come from the germline V gene. CDR3 in DNA: TGCAGCGTGGGAGCGACAGGGGTATATGGCTACACCTTC. Protein product: CSVGATGVYGYTF. The full variable domain, completed using reference TRBV29-1 and TRBJ1-2, is SAVISQKPSRDICQRGTSLTIQCQVDSQVTMMFWYRQQPGQSLTLIATANQGSEATYESGFVIDKFPISRPNLTFSTLTVSNMSPEDSSIYLCSVGATGVYGYTFGSGTRLTVV.

This clonotype has a handful of counts. The chain uses TRBV5-1 and TRBJ2-1; tentative D call: TRBD2 (5 bases). Germline V lookup: CDR1 SGHRS, CDR2 YFSETQ. V was pared by 3 bases and J by 0 bases, with 16 bases between. The CDR3 extends over 17 amino acids. The CDR3 nucleotides are TGCGCCAGCAGCTCTCGCCCAGCGGAGGTCTCCTACAATGAGCAGTTCTTC. Protein product: CASSSRPAEVSYNEQFF.

In this sample, this clonotype turned up a few times. The J gene is TRBJ2-7, the V gene TRBV29-1; D not resolved. The J call may be wrong; the DNA end is better matched by TRBJ2-5. The CDR3 is 11 residues long. Looked up from germline, CDR1 is SQVTM and CDR2 is ANQGSEA. The CDR3: CSVGNGETQYF. The CDR3 DNA sequence: TGCAGCGTTGGTAACGGGGAGACCCAGTACTTC.

Details on this clonotype: Relative to the germline gene, one junction end is altered; a read error may explain this. CDR3 sequence: CASSKVGQGASLLHF. The CDR3 nucleotides read TGTGCCAGCAGCAAAGTGGGACAGGGGGCTTCACTCCTCCACTTT. The V and J genes are TRBV7-9 and TRBJ1-6, with 12 positions matching TRBD1. Germline V CDR1 and CDR2: SEHNR, FQNEAQ (reference sequence). The CDR3 contains 15 residues.

This clonotype has only a few counts. The rearrangement uses TRBV7-9 and TRBJ1-4; D perhaps matches TRBD1 (5 bases). This CDR3 region has 15 residues. Per germline, CDR1 SEHNR and CDR2 FQNEAQ (reference sequence). The V end lost 0 bases, the J end lost 0 bases, and 5 bases lay between the germline ends. In DNA form, the CDR3 reads TGTGCCAGCAGCTTAGCGGGGGCAACTAATGAAAAACTGTTTTTT. It codes for CASSLAGATNEKLFF.

This clonotype has more than one count but fewer than ten. The chain couples TRBV9 to TRBJ2-1; 9 bases match TRBD2. The CDR3 length is 14 residues. Looked up from germline, CDR1 is SGDLS and CDR2 is YYNGEE. J was trimmed by 12 bases and V by 4 bases; bases with no gene match: 11. The CDR3 sequence is CASSPSGTPSAQFF. CDR3 nucleotide sequence: TGTGCCAGCAGCCCTAGCGGGACCCCCTCTGCGCAGTTCTTC.

The J gene is TRBJ2-6, the V gene TRBV6-2 or TRBV6-3; D uncertain. Trimming pared 6 bases from V and 2 bases from J, leaving 8 bases between. The CDR3 covers 14 residues. CDR1 and CDR2 from the germline V gene are MNHEY and SVGEGT. The CDR3 loop reads CASRTTPGANVLTF. CDR3 coding DNA: TGTGCCAGCAGGACGACCCCTGGGGCCAACGTCCTGACTTTC.

The J gene is TRBJ1-1, the V gene TRBV5-1; possibly TRBD1 for D (5 bases). The CDR3 contains 13 residues. Germline CDR1 SGHRS, CDR2 YFSETQ. Trimming cost V 4 bases and J 2 bases, with 9 bases left between them. The CDR3 nucleotides are TGCGCCAGCAGCGCAGGGAAAAACACTGAAGCTTTCTTT. It translates to CASSAGKNTEAFF.

The V and J genes are TRBV4-3 and TRBJ2-3; D may be TRBD2 (6 bases). The CDR3 has 17 amino acids. Germline V gene sequence: CDR1 LGHNA, CDR2 YSLEER. V was clipped by 1 base and J by 2 bases, with 16 bases between them. The CDR3 reads CASSQAVATRNTDTQYF. The DNA for the CDR3 is TGCGCCAGCAGCCAAGCGGTGGCGACTAGGAACACAGATACGCAGTATTTT.